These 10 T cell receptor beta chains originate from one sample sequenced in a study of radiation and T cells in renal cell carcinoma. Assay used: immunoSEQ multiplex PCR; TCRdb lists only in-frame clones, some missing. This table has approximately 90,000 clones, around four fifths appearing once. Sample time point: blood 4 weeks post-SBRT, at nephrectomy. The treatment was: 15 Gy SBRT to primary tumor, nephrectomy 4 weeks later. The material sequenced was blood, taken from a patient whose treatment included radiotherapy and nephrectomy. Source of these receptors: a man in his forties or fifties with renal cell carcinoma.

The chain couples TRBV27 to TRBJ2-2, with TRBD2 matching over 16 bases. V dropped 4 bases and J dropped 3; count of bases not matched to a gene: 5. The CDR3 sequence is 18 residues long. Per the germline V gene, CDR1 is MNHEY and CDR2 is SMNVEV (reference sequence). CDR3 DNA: TGTGCCAGCAGTTGGGGACTAGCGGGAGGGAGAGACACCGGGGAGCTGTTTTTT. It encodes CASSWGLAGGRDTGELFF.

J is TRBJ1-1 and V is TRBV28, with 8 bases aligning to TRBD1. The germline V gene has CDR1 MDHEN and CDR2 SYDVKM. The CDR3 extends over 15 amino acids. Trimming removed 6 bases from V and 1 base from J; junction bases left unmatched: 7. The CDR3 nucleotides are TGTGCCAGCAGCACGGGGGGGACAGGGAACACTGAAGCTTTCTTT. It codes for CASSTGGTGNTEAFF.

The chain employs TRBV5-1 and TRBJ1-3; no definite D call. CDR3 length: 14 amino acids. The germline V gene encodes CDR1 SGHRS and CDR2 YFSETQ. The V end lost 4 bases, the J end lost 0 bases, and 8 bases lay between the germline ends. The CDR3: CASSMGSSGNTIYF. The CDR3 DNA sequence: TGCGCCAGCAGCATGGGGAGCTCTGGAAACACCATATATTTT.

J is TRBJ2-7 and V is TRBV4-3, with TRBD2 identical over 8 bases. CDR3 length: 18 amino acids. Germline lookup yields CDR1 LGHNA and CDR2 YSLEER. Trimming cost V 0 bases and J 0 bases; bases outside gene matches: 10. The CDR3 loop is CASSQERSYSGISYEQYF. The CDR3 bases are TGCGCCAGCAGCCAAGAGAGGAGTTATAGCGGGATCTCCTACGAGCAGTACTTC.

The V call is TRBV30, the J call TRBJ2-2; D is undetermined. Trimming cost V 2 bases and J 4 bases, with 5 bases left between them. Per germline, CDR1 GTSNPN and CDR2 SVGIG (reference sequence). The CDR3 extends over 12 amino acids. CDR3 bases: TGTGCCTGGAGTTATCGCACCGGGGAGCTGTTTTTT. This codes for CAWSYRTGELFF.

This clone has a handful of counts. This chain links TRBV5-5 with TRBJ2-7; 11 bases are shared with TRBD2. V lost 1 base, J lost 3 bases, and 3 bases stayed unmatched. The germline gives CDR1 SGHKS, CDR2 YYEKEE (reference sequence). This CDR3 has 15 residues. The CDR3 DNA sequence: TGTGCCAGCAGCTTGTCGGGACTAGCGGTCTACGAGCAGTACTTC. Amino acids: CASSLSGLAVYEQYF.

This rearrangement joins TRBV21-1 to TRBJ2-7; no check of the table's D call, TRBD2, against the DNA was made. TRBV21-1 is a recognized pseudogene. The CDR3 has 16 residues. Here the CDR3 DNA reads TGTGCCAGCATCATGACTAGCGGGAGGGCCGGATACGAGCAGTACTTC. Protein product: CASIMTSGRAGYEQYF.

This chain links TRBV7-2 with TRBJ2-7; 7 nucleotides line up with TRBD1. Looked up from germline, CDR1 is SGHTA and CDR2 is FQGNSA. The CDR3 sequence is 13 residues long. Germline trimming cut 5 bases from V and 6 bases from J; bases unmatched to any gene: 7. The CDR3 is CASSADTGAEQYF. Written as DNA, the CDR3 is TGTGCCAGCAGCGCCGACACAGGGGCCGAGCAGTACTTC.

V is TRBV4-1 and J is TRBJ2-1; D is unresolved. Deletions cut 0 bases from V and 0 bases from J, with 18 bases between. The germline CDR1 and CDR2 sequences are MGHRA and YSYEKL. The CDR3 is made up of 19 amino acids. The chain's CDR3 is CASSQDRALSMGSYNEQFF. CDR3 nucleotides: TGCGCCAGCAGCCAAGATAGGGCGCTTAGTATGGGCTCCTACAATGAGCAGTTCTTC.

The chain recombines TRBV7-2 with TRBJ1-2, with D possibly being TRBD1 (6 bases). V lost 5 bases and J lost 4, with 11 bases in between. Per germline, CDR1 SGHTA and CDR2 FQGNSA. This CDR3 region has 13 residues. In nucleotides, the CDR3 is TGTGCCAGCAGCCCCGGGGACATCTATGGCTACACCTTC. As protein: CASSPGDIYGYTF.